These 10 T cell receptor beta chains share one sample of origin, sequenced in a study of regulatory T cells in long-lasting Graves disease. Indicated time point: newly diagnosed GD, antithyroid drugs for less than 3 months. Researchers made the TCR library from RNA that was extracted from PBMCs. CDR3-region Arm-PCR and iRepertoire HTBI primers produced the TCR beta libraries. TCRdb processed the multiplex PCR reads anew with MiXCR; each CDR3 protein has one entry. The sample has about 200,000 distinct CDR3 sequences; around 17% are singletons. The source was peripheral blood mononuclear cells (PBMCs), collected at new diagnosis, from a patient treated with antithyroid drugs. The receptors here all came from a female donor with Graves disease.

This clonotype was seen at least ten times. CDR3 region: CASSLYQSAGEKLFF. In DNA form, the CDR3 reads TGTGCCAGCAGTTTATACCAGAGCGCCGGGGAAAAACTGTTTTTT. The chain couples TRBV28 to TRBJ1-4; D is unresolved. There are 15 residues in the CDR3. Germline CDR1 and CDR2: MDHEN and SYDVKM. V was cut by 1 base and J by 8 bases, with 14 bases left in between. Looking up the rest from reference TRBV28 and TRBJ1-4 gives the full variable domain: DVKVTQSSRYLVKRTGEKVFLECVQDMDHENMFWYRQDPGLGLRLIYFSYDVKMKEKGDIPEGYSVSREKKERFSLILESASTNQTSMYLCASSLYQSAGEKLFFGSGTQLSVL.

Ten or more counts support this clonotype. The chain couples TRBV9 to TRBJ1-2, with a tentative D call TRBD1 (6 bases). Germline CDR1 reads SGDLS; CDR2 reads YYNGEE. The CDR3 covers 14 residues. The germline V and J ends were trimmed by 4 bases and 7 bases, with 17 bases remaining between them. This chain's CDR3 is CASSTRQDRSGYTF. For the CDR3, the DNA is TGTGCCAGCAGCACCCGACAGGATCGGAGTGGCTACACCTTC.

This clonotype was picked up many times. A read error may produce the germline difference seen at one junction end. This chain connects TRBV30 to TRBJ1-1; D gene ambiguous. The CDR3 contains 12 residues. The germline V gene has CDR1 GTSNPN and CDR2 SVGIG (reference sequence). CDR3 sequence (DNA): TGTGCCTGGAGTGTGGAAGCCGGCTTCGTCTCCTTC. Translation: CAWSVEAGFVSF.

This clonotype was counted many times. This chain uses TRBV12-3 or TRBV12-4 with TRBJ1-1; D uncertain. This CDR3 is 13 amino acids long. V dropped 6 bases and J dropped 0 bases, with 8 bases sitting between them. The DNA of the CDR3 is TGTGCCAGCAGCCTCTACTTGAACACTGAAGCTTTCTTT. The encoded protein is CASSLYLNTEAFF.

This clonotype was counted ten times or more. The chain recombines TRBV12-3 or TRBV12-4 with TRBJ1-6, with D perhaps matching TRBD1 (5 bases). Deletions cut 5 bases from V and 3 bases from J, with 8 bases between. The CDR3 has 14 residues. The CDR3 DNA follows: TGTGCCAGCAGTAGGGACGGCTATAATTCACCCCTCCACTTT. Protein sequence: CASSRDGYNSPLHF.

This clonotype was recorded at least ten times. The CDR3: CASSPGLAGGETQYF. CDR3 nucleotides: TGTGCCAGCAGCCCCGGACTAGCGGGAGGAGAGACCCAGTACTTC. This chain connects TRBV7-9 to TRBJ2-5; 14 nucleotides agree with TRBD2. CDR3 length: 15 amino acids. CDR1 is SEHNR, CDR2 FQNEAQ, per germline (reference sequence). The ends lost 5 bases at V and 4 bases at J; junction bases unmatched: 3.

This clonotype was observed many times. The chain employs TRBV5-6 and TRBJ2-7; TRBD2 agrees at 8 bases. Germline-derived CDR1 and CDR2 are SGHDT and YYEEEE. V dropped 1 base and J dropped 3; count of bases not matched to a gene: 12. This CDR3 has 17 residues. The CDR3 DNA reads as TGTGCCAGCAGCTTGCCGACCTATAGCGGGATGGGCTACGAGCAGTACTTC. Translation gives CASSLPTYSGMGYEQYF.

This chain joins TRBV5-5 and TRBJ2-2; the D gene is possibly TRBD2 (5 bases). With 4 bases removed from V and 5 bases from J, the gap between germline ends came to 15 bases. In germline, CDR1 is SGHKS, CDR2 YYEKEE (reference sequence). This CDR3 is 15 amino acids long. The CDR3 loop is CASSPDPRETGELFF. The CDR3 DNA sequence: TGTGCCAGCAGCCCGGACCCTAGGGAGACCGGGGAGCTGTTTTTT.

The chain recombines TRBV11-2 with TRBJ2-5; D unclear. Germline lookup yields CDR1 SGHAT and CDR2 FQNNGV. Trimming shortened V by 3 bases and J by 5 bases, and 13 bases separated the two germline ends. The CDR3 contains 14 residues. The CDR3 loop reads CASSFSPRVETQYF. CDR3 coding DNA: TGTGCCAGCAGCTTTTCCCCGCGAGTTGAGACCCAGTACTTC.

This clonotype was seen repeatedly, ten times or more. This chain connects TRBV19 to TRBJ1-5; 10 bases are shared with TRBD1. CDR3 length: 14 residues. V trimming: 3 bases; J trimming: 7 bases; junction bases outside the gene matches: 3. Germline CDR1 LNHDA, CDR2 SQIVND (reference sequence). The CDR3 DNA reads TGTGCCAGTAGTATGGGACAGGGGCGGCAGCCCCAGCATTTT. Translated, it gives CASSMGQGRQPQHF.